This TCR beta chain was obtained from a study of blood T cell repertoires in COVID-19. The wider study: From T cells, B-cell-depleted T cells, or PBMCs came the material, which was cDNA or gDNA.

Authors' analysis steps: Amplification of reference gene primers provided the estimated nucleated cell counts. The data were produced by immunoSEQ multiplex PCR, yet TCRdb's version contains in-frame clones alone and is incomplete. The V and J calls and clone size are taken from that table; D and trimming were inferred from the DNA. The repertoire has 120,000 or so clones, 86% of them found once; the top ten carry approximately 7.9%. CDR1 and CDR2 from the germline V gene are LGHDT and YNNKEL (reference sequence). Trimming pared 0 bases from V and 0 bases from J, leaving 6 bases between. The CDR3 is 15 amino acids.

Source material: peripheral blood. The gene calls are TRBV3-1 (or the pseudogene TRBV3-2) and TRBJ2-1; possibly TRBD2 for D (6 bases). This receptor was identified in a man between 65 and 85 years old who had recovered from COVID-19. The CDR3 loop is CASSQDSGSYNEQFF. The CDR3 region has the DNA TGTGCCAGCAGCCAAGATAGCGGCTCCTACAATGAGCAGTTCTTC.